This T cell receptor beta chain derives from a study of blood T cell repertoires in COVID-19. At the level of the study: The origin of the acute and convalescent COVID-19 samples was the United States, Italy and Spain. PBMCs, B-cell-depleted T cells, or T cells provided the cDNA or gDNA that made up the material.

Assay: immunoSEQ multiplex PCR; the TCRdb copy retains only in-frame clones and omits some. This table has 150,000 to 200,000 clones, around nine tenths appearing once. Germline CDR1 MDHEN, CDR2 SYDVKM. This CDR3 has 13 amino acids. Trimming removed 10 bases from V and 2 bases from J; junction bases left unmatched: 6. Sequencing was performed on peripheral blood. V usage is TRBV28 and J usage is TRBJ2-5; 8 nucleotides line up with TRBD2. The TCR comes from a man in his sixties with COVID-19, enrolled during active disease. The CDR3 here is CANPGLGQETQYF. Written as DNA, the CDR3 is TGTGCCAACCCGGGACTAGGACAAGAGACCCAGTACTTC.